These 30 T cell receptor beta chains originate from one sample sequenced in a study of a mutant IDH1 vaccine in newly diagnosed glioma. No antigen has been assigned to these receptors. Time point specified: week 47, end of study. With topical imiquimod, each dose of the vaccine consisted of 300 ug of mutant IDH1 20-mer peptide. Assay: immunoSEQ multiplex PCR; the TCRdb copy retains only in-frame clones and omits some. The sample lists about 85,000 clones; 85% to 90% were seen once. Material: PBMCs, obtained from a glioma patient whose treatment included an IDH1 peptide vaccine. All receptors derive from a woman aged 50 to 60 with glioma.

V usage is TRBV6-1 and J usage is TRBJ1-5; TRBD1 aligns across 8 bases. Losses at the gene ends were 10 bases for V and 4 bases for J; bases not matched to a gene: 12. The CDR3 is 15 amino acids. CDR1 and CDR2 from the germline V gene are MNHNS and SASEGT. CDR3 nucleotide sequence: TGTGCCACCAAGTGGCGGACAGGGACTAATCAGCCCCAGCATTTT. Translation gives CATKWRTGTNQPQHF.

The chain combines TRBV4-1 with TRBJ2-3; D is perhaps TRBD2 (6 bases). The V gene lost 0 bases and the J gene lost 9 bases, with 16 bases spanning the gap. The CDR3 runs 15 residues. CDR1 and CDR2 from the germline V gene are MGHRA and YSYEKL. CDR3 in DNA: TGCGCCAGCAGCCAAGATTTGAGGTGGGGGAGGACGCAGTATTTT. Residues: CASSQDLRWGRTQYF.

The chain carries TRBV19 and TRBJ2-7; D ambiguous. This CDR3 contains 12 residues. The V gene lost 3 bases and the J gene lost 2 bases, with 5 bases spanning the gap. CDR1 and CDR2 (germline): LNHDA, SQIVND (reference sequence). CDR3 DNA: TGTGCCAGTAGTATCCCCCCCTACGAGCAGTACTTC. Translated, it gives CASSIPPYEQYF.

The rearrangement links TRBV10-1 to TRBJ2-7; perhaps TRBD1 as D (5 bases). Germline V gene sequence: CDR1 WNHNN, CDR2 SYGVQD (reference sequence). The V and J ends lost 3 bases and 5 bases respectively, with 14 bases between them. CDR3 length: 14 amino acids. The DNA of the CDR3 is TGCGCCAGCAGTGATGATAGGGGCTGGAACGAGCAGTACTTC. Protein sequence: CASSDDRGWNEQYF.

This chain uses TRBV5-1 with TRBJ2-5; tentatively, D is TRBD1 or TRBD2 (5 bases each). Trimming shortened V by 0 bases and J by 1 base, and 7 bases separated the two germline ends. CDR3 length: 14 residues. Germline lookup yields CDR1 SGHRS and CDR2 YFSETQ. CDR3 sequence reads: CASSLDGTQETQYF. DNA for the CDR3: TGCGCCAGCAGCTTGGACGGGACCCAAGAGACCCAGTACTTC.

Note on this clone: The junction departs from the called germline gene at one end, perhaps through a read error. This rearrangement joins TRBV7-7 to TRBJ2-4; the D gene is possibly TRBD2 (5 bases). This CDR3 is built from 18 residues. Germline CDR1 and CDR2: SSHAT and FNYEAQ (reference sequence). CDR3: CASSYRTSHGSAKNIQYF. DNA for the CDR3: TGTGCTAGCAGCTATAGGACTTCTCACGGATCAGCCAAAAACATTCAGTACTTC.

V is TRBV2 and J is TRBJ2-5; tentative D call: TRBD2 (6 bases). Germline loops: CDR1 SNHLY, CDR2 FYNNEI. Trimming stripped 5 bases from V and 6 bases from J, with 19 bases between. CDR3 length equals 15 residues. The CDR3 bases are TGTGCCAGCAGTAGCCGGCTCCTTGGCGGGAAGACCCAGTACTTC. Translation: CASSSRLLGGKTQYF.

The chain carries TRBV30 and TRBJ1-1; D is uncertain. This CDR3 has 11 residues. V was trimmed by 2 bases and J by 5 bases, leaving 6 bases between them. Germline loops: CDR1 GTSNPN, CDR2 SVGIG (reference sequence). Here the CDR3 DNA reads TGTGCCTGGAGTACGGGGACTGAAGCTTTCTTT. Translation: CAWSTGTEAFF.

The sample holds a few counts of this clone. CDR3 DNA: TGTGCCAGTAGTATAGGAGGGACAAAGGCTCTCTATAGCAATCAGCCCCAGCATTTT. Amino acids: CASSIGGTKALYSNQPQHF. The V call is TRBV19, the J call TRBJ1-5; TRBD1 might be the D (6 bases). Trimming cost V 1 base and J 0 bases, with 19 bases left between them. The CDR3 spans 19 residues. Germline V gives CDR1 LNHDA, CDR2 SQIVND (reference sequence).

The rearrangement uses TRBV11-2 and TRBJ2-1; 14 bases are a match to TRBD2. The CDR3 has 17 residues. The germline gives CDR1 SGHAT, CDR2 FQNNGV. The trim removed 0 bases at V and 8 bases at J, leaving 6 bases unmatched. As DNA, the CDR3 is TGTGCCAGCAGCTTAGATCTGGGACTAGCGGGAGCGTATGAGCAGTTCTTC. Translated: CASSLDLGLAGAYEQFF.

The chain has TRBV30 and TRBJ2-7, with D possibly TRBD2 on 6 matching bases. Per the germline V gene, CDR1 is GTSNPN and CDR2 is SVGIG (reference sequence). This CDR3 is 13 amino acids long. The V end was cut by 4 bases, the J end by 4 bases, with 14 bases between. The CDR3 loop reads CAWTRAGPYEQYF. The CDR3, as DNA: TGTGCCTGGACGAGAGCGGGTCCGTACGAGCAGTACTTC.

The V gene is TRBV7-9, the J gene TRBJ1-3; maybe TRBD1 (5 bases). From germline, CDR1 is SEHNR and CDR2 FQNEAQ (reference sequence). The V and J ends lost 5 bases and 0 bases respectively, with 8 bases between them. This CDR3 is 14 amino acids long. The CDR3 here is CASSLTGSGNTIYF. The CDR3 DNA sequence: TGTGCCAGCAGCCTAACAGGCTCTGGAAACACCATATATTTT.

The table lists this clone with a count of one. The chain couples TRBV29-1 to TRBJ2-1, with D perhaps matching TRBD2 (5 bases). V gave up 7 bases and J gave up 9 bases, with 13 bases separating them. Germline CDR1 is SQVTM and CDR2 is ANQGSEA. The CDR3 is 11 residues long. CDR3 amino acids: CSAPWGVEQFF. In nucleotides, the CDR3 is TGCAGCGCCCCGTGGGGAGTTGAGCAGTTCTTC.

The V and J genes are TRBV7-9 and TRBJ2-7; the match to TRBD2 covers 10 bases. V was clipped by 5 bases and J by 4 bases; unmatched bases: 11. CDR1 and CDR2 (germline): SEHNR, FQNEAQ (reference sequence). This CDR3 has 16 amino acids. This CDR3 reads CASSPGASGSPYEQYF. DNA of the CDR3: TGTGCCAGCAGCCCCGGGGCTAGCGGGAGTCCGTACGAGCAGTACTTC. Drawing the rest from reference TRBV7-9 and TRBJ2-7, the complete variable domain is DTGVSQNPRHKITKRGQNVTFRCDPISEHNRLYWYRQTLGQGPEFLTYFQNEAQLEKSRLLSDRFSAERPKGSFSTLEIQRTEQGDSAMYLCASSPGASGSPYEQYFGPGTRLTVT.

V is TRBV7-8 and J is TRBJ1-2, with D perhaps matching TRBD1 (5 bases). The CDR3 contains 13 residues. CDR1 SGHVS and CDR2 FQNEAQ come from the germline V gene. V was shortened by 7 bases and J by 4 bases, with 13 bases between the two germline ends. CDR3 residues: CASTLRRGYGYTF. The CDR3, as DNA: TGTGCCAGCACCCTTAGAAGGGGCTATGGCTACACCTTC. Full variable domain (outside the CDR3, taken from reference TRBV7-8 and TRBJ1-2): GAGVSQSPRYKVAKRGQDVALRCDPISGHVSLFWYQQALGQGPEFLTYFQNEAQLDKSGLPSDRFFAERPEGSVSTLKIQRTQQEDSAVYLCASTLRRGYGYTFGSGTRLTVV.

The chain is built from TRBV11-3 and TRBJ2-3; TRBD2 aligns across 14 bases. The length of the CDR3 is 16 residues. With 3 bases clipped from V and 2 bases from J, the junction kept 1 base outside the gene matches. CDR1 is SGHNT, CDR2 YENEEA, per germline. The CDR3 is CASSLGLAGDTDTQYF. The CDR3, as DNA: TGTGCCAGCAGCTTGGGACTAGCGGGAGACACAGATACGCAGTATTTT.

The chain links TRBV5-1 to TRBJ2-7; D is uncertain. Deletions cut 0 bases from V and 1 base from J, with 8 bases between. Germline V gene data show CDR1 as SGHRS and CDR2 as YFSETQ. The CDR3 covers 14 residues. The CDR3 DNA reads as TGCGCCAGCAGCTTGGTACTGAGTTCCTACGAGCAGTACTTC. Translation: CASSLVLSSYEQYF.

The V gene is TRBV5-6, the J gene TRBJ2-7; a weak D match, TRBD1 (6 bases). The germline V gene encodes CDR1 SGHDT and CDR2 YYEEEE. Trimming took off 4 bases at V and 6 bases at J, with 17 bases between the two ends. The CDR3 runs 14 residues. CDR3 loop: CASSPRGGIREQYF. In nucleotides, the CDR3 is TGTGCCAGCAGCCCAAGAGGGGGAATTCGCGAGCAGTACTTC.

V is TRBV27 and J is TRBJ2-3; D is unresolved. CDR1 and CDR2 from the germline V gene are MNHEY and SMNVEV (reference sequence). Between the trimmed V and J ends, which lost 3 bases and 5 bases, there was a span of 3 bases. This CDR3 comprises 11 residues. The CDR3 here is CASSFLDTQYF. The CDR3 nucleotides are TGTGCCAGCAGTTTCTTAGATACGCAGTATTTT.

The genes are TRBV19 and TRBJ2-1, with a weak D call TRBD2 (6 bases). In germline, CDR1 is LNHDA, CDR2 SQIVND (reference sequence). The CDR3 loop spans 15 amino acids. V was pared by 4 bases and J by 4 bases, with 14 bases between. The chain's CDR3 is CASSTPGGEYNEQFF. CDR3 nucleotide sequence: TGTGCCAGTAGTACCCCCGGAGGGGAGTACAATGAGCAGTTCTTC.

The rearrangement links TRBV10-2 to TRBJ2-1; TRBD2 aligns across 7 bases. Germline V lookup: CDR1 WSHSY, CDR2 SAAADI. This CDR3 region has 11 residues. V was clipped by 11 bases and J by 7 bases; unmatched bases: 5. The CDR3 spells CAAREGNEQFF. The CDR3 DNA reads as TGCGCCGCCAGGGAGGGGAATGAGCAGTTCTTC.

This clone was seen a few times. CDR3 region: CASRLGQGASGANVLTF. The CDR3, as DNA: TGTGCCAGCAGACTCGGACAGGGGGCGTCGGGGGCCAACGTCCTGACTTTC. V and J are TRBV2 and TRBJ2-6, with TRBD1 matching 11 bases. Germline trimming cut 6 bases from V and 4 bases from J; bases unmatched to any gene: 8. CDR3 length: 17 residues. Germline CDR1 SNHLY, CDR2 FYNNEI.

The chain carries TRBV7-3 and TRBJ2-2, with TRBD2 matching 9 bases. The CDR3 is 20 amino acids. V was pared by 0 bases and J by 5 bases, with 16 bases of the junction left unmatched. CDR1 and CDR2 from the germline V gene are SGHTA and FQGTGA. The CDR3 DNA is TGTGCCAGCAGCTTAACGGGAACAGGGGTCCTAGCGGGAAGGACCGGGGAGCTGTTTTTT. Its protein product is CASSLTGTGVLAGRTGELFF.

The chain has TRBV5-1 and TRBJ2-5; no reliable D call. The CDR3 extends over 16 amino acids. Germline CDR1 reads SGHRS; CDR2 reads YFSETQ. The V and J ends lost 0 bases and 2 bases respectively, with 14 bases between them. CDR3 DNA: TGCGCCAGCAGCTTGGCCGGAGAACCGCTTCAAGAGACCCAGTACTTC. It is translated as CASSLAGEPLQETQYF. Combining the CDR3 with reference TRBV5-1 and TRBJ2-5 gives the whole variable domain KAGVTQTPRYLIKTRGQQVTLSCSPISGHRSVSWYQQTPGQGLQFLFEYFSETQRNKGNFPGRFSGRQFSNSRSEMNVSTLELGDSALYLCASSLAGEPLQETQYFGPGTRLLVL.

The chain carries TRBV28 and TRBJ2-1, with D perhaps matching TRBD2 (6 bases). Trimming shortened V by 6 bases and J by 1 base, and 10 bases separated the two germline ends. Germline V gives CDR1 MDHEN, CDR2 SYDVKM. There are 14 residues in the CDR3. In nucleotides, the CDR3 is TGTGCCAGCAGCTGGACTAATTCCTACAATGAGCAGTTCTTC. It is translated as CASSWTNSYNEQFF.

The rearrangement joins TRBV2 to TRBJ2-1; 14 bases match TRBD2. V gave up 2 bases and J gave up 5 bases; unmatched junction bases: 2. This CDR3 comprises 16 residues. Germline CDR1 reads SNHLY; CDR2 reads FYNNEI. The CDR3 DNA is TGTGCCAGCAGTGAACAGGGACTAGCGGGAGACAATGAGCAGTTCTTC. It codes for CASSEQGLAGDNEQFF.

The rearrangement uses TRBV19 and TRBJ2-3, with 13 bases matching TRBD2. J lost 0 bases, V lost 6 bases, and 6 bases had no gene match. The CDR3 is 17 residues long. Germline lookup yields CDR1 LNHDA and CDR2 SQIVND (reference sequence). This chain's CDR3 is CASSWTSGSTSTDTQYF. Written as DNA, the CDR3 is TGTGCCAGTAGCTGGACTAGCGGGAGCACTAGCACAGATACGCAGTATTTT.

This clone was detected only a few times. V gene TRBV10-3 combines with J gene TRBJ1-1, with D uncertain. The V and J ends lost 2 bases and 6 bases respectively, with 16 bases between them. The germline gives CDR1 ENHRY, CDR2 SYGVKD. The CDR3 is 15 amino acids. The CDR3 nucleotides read TGTGCCATCAGTGAGCCGACGGGCAGGCGGGCTGAAGCTTTCTTT. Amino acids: CAISEPTGRRAEAFF.

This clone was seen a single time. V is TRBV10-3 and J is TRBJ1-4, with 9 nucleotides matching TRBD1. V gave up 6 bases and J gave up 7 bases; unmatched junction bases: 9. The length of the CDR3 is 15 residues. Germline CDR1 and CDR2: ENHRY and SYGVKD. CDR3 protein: CAISTGTGSSEKLFF. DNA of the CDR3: TGTGCCATCAGCACCGGGACAGGGAGTTCTGAAAAACTGTTTTTT.

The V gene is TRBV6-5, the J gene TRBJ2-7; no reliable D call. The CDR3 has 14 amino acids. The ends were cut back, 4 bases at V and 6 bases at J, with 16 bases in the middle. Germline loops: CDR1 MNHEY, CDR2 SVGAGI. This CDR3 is CASSLDRSGREQYF. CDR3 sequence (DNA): TGTGCCAGCAGTTTAGATAGGTCGGGTCGCGAGCAGTACTTC.